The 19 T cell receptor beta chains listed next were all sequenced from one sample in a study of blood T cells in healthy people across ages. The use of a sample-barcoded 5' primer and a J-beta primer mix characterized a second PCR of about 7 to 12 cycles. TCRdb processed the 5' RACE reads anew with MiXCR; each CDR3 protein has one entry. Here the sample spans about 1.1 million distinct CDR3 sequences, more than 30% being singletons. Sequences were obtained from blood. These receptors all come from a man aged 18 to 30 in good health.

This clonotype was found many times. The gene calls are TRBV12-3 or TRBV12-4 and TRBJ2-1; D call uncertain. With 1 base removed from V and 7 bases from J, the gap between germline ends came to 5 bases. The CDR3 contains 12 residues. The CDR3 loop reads CASSLGENEQFF. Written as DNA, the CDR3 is TGTGCCAGCAGTTTAGGAGAGAATGAGCAGTTCTTC.

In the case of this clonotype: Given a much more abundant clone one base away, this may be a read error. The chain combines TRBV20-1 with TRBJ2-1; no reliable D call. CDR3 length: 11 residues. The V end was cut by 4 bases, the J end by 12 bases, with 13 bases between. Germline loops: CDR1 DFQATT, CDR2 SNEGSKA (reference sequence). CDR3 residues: CSAIKVHGQFF. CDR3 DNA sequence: TGCAGTGCTATAAAGGTCCATGGGCAGTTCTTC.

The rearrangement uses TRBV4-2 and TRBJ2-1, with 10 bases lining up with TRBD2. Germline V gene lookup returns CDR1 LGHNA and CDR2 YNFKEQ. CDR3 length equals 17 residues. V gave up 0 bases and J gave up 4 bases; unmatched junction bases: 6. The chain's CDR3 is CASSQDLLAGIYNEQFF. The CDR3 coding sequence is TGTGCCAGCAGCCAAGATTTACTAGCGGGGATTTACAATGAGCAGTTCTTC.

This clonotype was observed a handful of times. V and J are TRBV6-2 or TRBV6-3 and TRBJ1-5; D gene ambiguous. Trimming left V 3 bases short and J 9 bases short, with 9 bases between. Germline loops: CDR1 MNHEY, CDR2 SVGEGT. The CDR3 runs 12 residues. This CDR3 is CASSYLGWPQHF. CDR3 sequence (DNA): TGTGCCAGCAGTTATCTCGGGTGGCCCCAGCATTTT.

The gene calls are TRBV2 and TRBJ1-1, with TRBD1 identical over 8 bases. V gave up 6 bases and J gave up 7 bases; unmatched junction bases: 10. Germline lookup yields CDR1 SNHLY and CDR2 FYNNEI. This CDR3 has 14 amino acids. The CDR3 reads CASRGWQGAVEAFF. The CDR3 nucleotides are TGTGCCAGCAGGGGTTGGCAGGGGGCTGTTGAAGCTTTCTTT.

In DNA form, the CDR3 reads TGTGCCAGCAGCCAGACCCAGACCTATGGCTACACCTTC. It encodes CASSQTQTYGYTF. V is TRBV14 and J is TRBJ1-2; D is unclear. V lost 3 bases and J 4 bases, leaving 9 bases between the germline ends. Germline CDR1 is SGHDN and CDR2 is FVKESK. There are 13 residues in the CDR3.

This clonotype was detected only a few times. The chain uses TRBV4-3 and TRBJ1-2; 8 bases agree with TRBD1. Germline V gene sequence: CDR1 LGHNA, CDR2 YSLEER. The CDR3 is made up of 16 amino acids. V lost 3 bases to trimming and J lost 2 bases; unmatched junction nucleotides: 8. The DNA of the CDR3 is TGCGCCAGCAGCCAGCTGGGACAGGAAACAAACTATGGCTACACCTTC. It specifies CASSQLGQETNYGYTF.

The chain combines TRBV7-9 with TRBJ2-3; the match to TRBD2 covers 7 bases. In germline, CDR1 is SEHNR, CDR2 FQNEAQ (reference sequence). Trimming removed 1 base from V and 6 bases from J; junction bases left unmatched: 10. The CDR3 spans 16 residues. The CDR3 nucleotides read TGTGCCAGCAGCTTAGGATCTAGCGGCGGGTCGGATACGCAGTATTTT. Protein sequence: CASSLGSSGGSDTQYF.

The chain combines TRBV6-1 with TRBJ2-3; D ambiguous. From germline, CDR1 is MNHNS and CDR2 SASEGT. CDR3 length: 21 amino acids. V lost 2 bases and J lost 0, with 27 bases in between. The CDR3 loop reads CASSELAPGAENPVSTDTQYF. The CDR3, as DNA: TGTGCCAGCAGTGAACTGGCCCCCGGAGCAGAGAACCCCGTGAGCACAGATACGCAGTATTTT.

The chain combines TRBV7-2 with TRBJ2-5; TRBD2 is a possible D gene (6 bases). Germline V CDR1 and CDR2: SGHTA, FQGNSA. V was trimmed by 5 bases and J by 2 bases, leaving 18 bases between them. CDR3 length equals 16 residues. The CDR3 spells CASSVGGAISQETQYF. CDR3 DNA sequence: TGTGCCAGCAGCGTCGGAGGGGCAATCAGTCAAGAGACCCAGTACTTC.

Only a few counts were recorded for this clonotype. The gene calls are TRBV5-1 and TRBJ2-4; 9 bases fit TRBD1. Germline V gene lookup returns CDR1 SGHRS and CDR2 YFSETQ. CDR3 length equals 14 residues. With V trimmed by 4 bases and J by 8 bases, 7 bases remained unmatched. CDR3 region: CASSTWTGADIQYF. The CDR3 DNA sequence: TGCGCCAGCAGCACCTGGACAGGGGCGGACATTCAGTACTTC.

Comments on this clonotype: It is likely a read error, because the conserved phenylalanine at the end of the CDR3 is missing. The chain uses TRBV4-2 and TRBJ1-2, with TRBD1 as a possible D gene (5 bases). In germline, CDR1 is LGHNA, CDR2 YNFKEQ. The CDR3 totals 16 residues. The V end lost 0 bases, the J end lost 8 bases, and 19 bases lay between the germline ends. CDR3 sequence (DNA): TGTGCCAGCAGCCAAGAACTGTCGCGGGGGATTTCGGGCTACACCTTA. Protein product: CASSQELSRGISGYTL.

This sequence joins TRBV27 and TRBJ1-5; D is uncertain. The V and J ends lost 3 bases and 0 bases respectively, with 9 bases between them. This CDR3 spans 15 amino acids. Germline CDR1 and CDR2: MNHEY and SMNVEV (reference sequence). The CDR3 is CASSFRGYSNQPQHF. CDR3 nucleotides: TGTGCCAGCAGTTTTCGGGGATATAGCAATCAGCCCCAGCATTTT.

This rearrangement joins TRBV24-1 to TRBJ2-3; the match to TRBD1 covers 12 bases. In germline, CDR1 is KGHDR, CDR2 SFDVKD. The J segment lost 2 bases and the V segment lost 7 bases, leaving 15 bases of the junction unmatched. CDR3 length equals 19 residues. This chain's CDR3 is CATSRGGTGGSRTTDTQYF. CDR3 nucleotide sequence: TGTGCCACCAGCAGAGGGGGGACAGGGGGCTCAAGAACCACAGATACGCAGTATTTT.

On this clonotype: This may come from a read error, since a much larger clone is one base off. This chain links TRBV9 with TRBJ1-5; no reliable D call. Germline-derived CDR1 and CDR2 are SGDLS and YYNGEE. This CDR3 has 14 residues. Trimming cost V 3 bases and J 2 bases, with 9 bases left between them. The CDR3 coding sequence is TGTGCCAGCAGCGGAGACGGGGGCAATCAGCCCCAGCATTTT. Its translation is CASSGDGGNQPQHF.

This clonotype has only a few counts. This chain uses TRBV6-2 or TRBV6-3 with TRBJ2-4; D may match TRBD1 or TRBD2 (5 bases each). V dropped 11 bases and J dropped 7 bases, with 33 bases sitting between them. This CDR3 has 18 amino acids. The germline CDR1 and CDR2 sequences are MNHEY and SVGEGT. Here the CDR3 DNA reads TGTGCCGCGGCCGGTCCGGGGACGGGATATTCTGATAGGAACATTCAGTACTTC. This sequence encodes CAAAGPGTGYSDRNIQYF.

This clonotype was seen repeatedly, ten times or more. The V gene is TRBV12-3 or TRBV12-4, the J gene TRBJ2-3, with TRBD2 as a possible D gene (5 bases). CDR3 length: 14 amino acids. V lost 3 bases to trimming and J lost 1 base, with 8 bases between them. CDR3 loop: CASSLVRGTDTQYF. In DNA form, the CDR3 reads TGTGCCAGCAGTTTGGTGAGGGGCACAGATACGCAGTATTTT.

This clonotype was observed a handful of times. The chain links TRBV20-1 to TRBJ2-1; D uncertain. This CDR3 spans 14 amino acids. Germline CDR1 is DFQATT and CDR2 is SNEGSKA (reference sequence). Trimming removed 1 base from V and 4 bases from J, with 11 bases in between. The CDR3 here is CSARVDWMYNEQFF. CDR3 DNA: TGCAGTGCTAGAGTAGACTGGATGTACAATGAGCAGTTCTTC.

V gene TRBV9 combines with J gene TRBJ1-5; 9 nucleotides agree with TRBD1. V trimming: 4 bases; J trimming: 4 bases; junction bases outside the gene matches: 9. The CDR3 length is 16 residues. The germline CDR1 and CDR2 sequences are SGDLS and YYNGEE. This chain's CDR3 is CASSLDTGGANQPQHF. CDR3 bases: TGTGCCAGCAGCCTAGACACAGGGGGCGCGAATCAGCCCCAGCATTTT.